This is a list of T cell receptor beta chains from one sample in a study of T cells in Graves' hyperthyroidism and ophthalmopathy. TCRdb re-analysed the multiplex PCR reads in MiXCR, keeping a single row per CDR3 protein. The sample lists 40,000 to 60,000 distinct CDR3 sequences; around 48% were seen once. The material sequenced was blood. These receptor sequences come from a woman aged 45-60 years with Graves' ophthalmopathy. CDR3s include the opening cysteine and the closing phenylalanine or tryptophan. A D gene is named only where the DNA matches it firmly. Clone sizes are given selectively: once, few, many, or a class where the clone is expanded.

V gene,D gene,clone size,J gene,CDR3 protein,CDR3 DNA
TRBV7-9,-,-,TRBJ2-1,CTSSPSTSYNEQFF,TGTACCAGCAGCCCTTCGACGAGTTACAATGAGCAGTTCTTC
TRBV5-5,-,many,TRBJ2-4,CASSTLDPSNIQYF,TGTGCCAGCAGCACCCTCGATCCTAGTAACATTCAGTACTTC
TRBV19,-,many,TRBJ2-1,CASSVAGRAGRSYNEQFF,TGTGCCAGTAGTGTCGCCGGAAGGGCGGGACGGTCCTACAATGAGCAGTTCTTC
TRBV2,-,many,TRBJ2-7,CASSEREARTEQYF,TGTGCCAGCAGTGAACGGGAAGCGAGAACCGAGCAGTACTTC
TRBV18,-,-,TRBJ2-3,CASSPTPTTDTQYF,TGTGCCAGCTCACCTACACCGACCACAGATACGCAGTATTTT
TRBV29-1,-,-,TRBJ1-5,CSVEEGGGQPQHF,TGCAGCGTTGAAGAAGGGGGGGGCCAGCCCCAGCATTTT
TRBV19,TRBD1,many,TRBJ1-5,CASSIDRVTQPQHF,TGTGCCAGTAGTATCGACAGGGTTACTCAGCCCCAGCATTTT
TRBV6-5,-,many,TRBJ1-5,CASSRGRNQPQHF,TGTGCCAGCAGTCGAGGACGAAATCAGCCCCAGCATTTT
TRBV19,TRBD2,-,TRBJ2-3,CAIAASGRTDTQYF,TGTGCCATCGCCGCGAGCGGGAGAACAGATACGCAGTATTTT
TRBV18,TRBD1,-,TRBJ1-5,CASSMDRGGNQPQHF,TGTGCCAGCTCAATGGACAGGGGTGGCAATCAGCCCCAGCATTTT
TRBV5-4,TRBD2,-,TRBJ2-5,CASSTTSGKETQYF,TGTGCCAGCAGCACGACTAGCGGAAAAGAGACCCAGTACTTC
TRBV6-1,-,many,TRBJ1-5,CASSVTQDQPQHF,TGTGCCAGCAGTGTGACCCAAGATCAGCCCCAGCATTTT
TRBV20-1,-,-,TRBJ2-3,CSASSASTDTQYF,TGCAGTGCTAGTTCGGCTAGCACAGATACGCAGTATTTT
TRBV29-1,-,-,TRBJ2-3,CSVERSSTDTQYF,TGCAGCGTAGAAAGGTCTAGTACAGATACGCAGTATTTT
TRBV20-1,TRBD2,once,TRBJ2-7,CSARKASGRYEQYF,TGCAGTGCTAGAAAAGCTAGCGGGAGATACGAGCAGTACTTC
TRBV25-1,-,-,TRBJ1-1,CASSRSTEAFF,TGTGCCAGCAGTCGGTCCACTGAAGCTTTCTTT
TRBV7-9,-,many,TRBJ2-6,CASSLYSGTGANVLTF,TGTGCCAGCAGCTTATACAGCGGAACTGGGGCCAACGTCCTGACTTTC
TRBV6-1,TRBD1,-,TRBJ2-7,CASSEYGQAYEQYF,TGTGCCAGCAGTGAATATGGACAGGCCTACGAGCAGTACTTC
TRBV19,TRBD1,many,TRBJ2-7,CASTDRGDDEQYF,TGTGCCAGTACCGACAGGGGGGACGACGAGCAGTACTTC
TRBV5-5,TRBD2,few,TRBJ2-1,CASSWGLANGEQFF,TGTGCCAGCAGCTGGGGACTAGCGAATGGTGAGCAGTTCTTC
TRBV27,-,-,TRBJ2-7,CASSSQQGPHSSYEQYF,TGTGCCAGCAGTTCCCAACAGGGACCTCATAGCTCCTACGAGCAGTACTTC
TRBV10-2,TRBD1,few,TRBJ1-6,CASTQGGSPLHF,TGCGCCAGCACCCAAGGGGGCTCACCCCTCCACTTT
TRBV7-9,-,once,TRBJ2-7,CASSPSAGGQYF,TGTGCCAGCAGTCCTAGCGCTGGGGGGCAGTACTTC
TRBV19,TRBD2,many,TRBJ2-1,CAIEISGSGYNEQFF,TGTGCCATAGAAATTAGCGGGAGTGGATACAATGAGCAGTTCTTC
TRBV30,-,few,TRBJ2-3,CAWGGSGGSTDTQYF,TGTGCCTGGGGAGGGTCTGGGGGATCGACAGATACGCAGTATTTT
TRBV20-1,-,-,TRBJ2-3,CSARTQYF,TGCAGTGCTAGAACGCAGTATTTT
TRBV3-1,TRBD1,once,TRBJ2-4,CASSQRGQGDIQYF,TGTGCCAGCAGCCAAAGGGGACAGGGTGACATTCAGTACTTC
TRBV5-1,-,many,TRBJ2-5,CASSSPGHRETQYF,TGCGCCAGCAGCTCACCAGGGCATCGGGAGACCCAGTACTTC
TRBV19,-,-,TRBJ2-3,CASSGGAGPSDTQYF,TGTGCCAGTAGTGGGGGGGCGGGTCCGTCAGATACGCAGTATTTT
TRBV10-3,-,-,TRBJ2-7,CAISPTDSSYEQYF,TGTGCCATCAGTCCGACAGATTCCTCCTACGAGCAGTACTTC
TRBV7-6,-,many,TRBJ1-5,CASSPGPGSNQPQHF,TGTGCCAGCAGCCCAGGACCGGGTTCCAATCAGCCCCAGCATTTT
TRBV29-1,-,medium-sized,TRBJ2-5,CSAGGETQYF,TGCAGCGCCGGCGGGGAGACCCAGTACTTC
TRBV12-3/TRBV12-4,-,once,TRBJ1-2,CASSLMVGYGYTF,TGTGCCAGCAGTTTAATGGTTGGCTATGGCTACACCTTC
TRBV7-9,TRBD2,many,TRBJ2-3,CASSSAGVTDTQYF,TGTGCCAGCAGTTCAGCGGGAGTCACAGATACGCAGTATTTT
TRBV12-3/TRBV12-4,-,-,TRBJ2-7,CASTLGGREQYF,TGTGCCAGCACCCTCGGGGGTCGCGAGCAGTACTTC
TRBV10-2,-,few,TRBJ1-2,CASSVQGNYGYTF,TGCGCCAGCAGCGTCCAGGGAAACTATGGCTACACCTTC
TRBV15,TRBD2,few,TRBJ2-7,CATSREGGSYEQYF,TGTGCCACCAGCAGAGAGGGCGGGAGTTACGAGCAGTACTTC
TRBV5-1,-,many,TRBJ2-1,CASSLDRNEQFF,TGCGCCAGCAGCCTCGACAGGAATGAGCAGTTCTTC
TRBV6-1,TRBD1,-,TRBJ2-7,CASSEKTGESYEQYF,TGTGCCAGCAGTGAAAAGACAGGGGAAAGCTACGAGCAGTACTTC
TRBV5-1,-,-,TRBJ1-5,CASSLVGAQGNQPQHF,TGCGCCAGCAGCTTGGTGGGGGCCCAGGGGAATCAGCCCCAGCATTTT
TRBV19,TRBD2,many,TRBJ2-3,CASSWRLAGDRTDTQYF,TGTGCCAGTAGTTGGAGACTAGCGGGGGACAGGACAGATACGCAGTATTTT
TRBV5-5,-,-,TRBJ1-5,CASSFDGDSNQPQHF,TGTGCCAGCAGCTTCGACGGGGATAGCAATCAGCCCCAGCATTTC
TRBV28,TRBD1,-,TRBJ2-7,CATRDSSSYEQYF,TGTGCCACTAGGGACAGCAGCTCCTACGAGCAGTACTTC
TRBV9,TRBD2,-,TRBJ2-2,CASSAKLAGGTNTGELFF,TGTGCCAGCAGCGCCAAACTAGCGGGGGGAACGAACACCGGGGAGCTGTTTTTT
TRBV19,-,once,TRBJ1-1,CASNMKLNTEAFF,TGTGCCAGTAATATGAAACTTAACACTGAAGCTTTCTTC
TRBV29-1,TRBD2,-,TRBJ2-3,CSVEDGGGQGTQYF,TGCAGCGTTGAAGACGGGGGGGGCCAAGGTACGCAGTATTTT
TRBV12-3/TRBV12-4,-,once,TRBJ1-5,CASSLAGGHSNQPQHF,TGTGCCAGCAGTTTGGCGGGGGGCCATAGCAATCAGCCCCAGCATTTT
TRBV3-1,TRBD2,-,TRBJ2-3,CASSQGSSGNRADTQYF,TGTGCCAGCAGCCAAGGGTCTAGCGGGAATAGAGCAGATACGCAGTATTTT
TRBV18,TRBD1,few,TRBJ2-1,CASQTGTGVVNEQFF,TGTGCCAGCCAGACCGGGACAGGGGTAGTGAATGAGCAGTTCTTC
TRBV5-1,-,-,TRBJ1-5,CASSWVQRESGDTQHF,TGCGCCAGCAGCTGGGTCCAGCGGGAGAGTGGAGATACGCAGCATTTT
TRBV15,TRBD1,medium-sized,TRBJ2-7,CATSRQDRGDEQYF,TGTGCCACCAGCAGACAGGACAGGGGCGACGAGCAGTACTTC